A selection of T cell receptor beta chains follows, all from one sample in a study of metastatic and nonmetastatic thyroid tumors. TCRdb called clones again from the PCR reads with MiXCR. The data show approximately 25,000 clones, with roughly an eighth seen just once and roughly an eighth held by the top ten. Sequenced: blood. The receptors stem from a female donor with papillary thyroid cancer or a benign thyroid nodule (not recorded which). Some clones in this sample may be carry-over from other donors' samples. Both conserved end residues are part of each CDR3. D genes are given only for firm matches. Expanded clones are given a class, and other clones once, few, many or no size at all.

v_call	j_call	clone_size	cdr3_length	d_call	cdr3_aa	cdr3_nt
TRBV4-1	TRBJ2-6	-	19	-	CASSQEFDSTRSGANVLTF	TGCGCCAGCAGCCAAGAGTTCGACAGTACGCGCTCTGGGGCCAACGTCCTGACTTTC
TRBV20-1	TRBJ2-7	many	13	TRBD1	CSATGDSPYEQYF	TGCAGTGCTACTGGGGACAGTCCCTACGAGCAGTACTTC
TRBV7-9	TRBJ2-1	many	15	-	CASSLEGPSYNEQFF	TGTGCCAGCAGCTTAGAGGGACCTTCCTACAATGAGCAGTTCTTC
TRBV29-1	TRBJ1-5	many	14	TRBD1	CSVEVAGGDQPQHF	TGCAGCGTTGAAGTGGCAGGGGGAGATCAGCCCCAGCATTTT
TRBV6-4	TRBJ1-5	many	13	-	CASSQGSNQPQHF	TGTGCCAGCAGCCAGGGAAGCAATCAGCCCCAGCATTTT
TRBV12-3/TRBV12-4	TRBJ1-2	once	20	-	CASSFIRYLRVPAPNYGYTF	TGTGCCAGCAGTTTTATACGTTACCTCAGGGTTCCAGCTCCTAACTATGGCTACACCTTC
TRBV6-1	TRBJ2-3	many	12	-	CASKGDTDTQYF	TGTGCCAGCAAGGGAGACACAGATACGCAGTATTTT
TRBV20-1	TRBJ2-7	-	14	TRBD2	CSARGLAGPYEQYF	TGCAGTGCTAGAGGACTAGCGGGACCCTACGAGCAGTACTTC
TRBV12-3/TRBV12-4	TRBJ2-1	many	14	-	CASSAPLGPGEQFF	TGTGCCAGCAGTGCGCCTCTGGGCCCGGGTGAGCAGTTCTTC
TRBV30	TRBJ1-3	medium-sized	13	-	CAWSLGPGNTIYF	TGTGCCTGGAGTTTGGGCCCAGGAAACACCATATATTTT
TRBV12-5	TRBJ2-3	many	15	-	CASGLDGGNTDTQYF	TGTGCTAGTGGTTTGGATGGGGGAAACACAGATACGCAGTATTTT
TRBV11-1	TRBJ2-2	many	16	-	CASSPLARGNTGELFF	TGTGCCAGCAGCCCCTTGGCGCGGGGGAACACCGGGGAGCTGTTTTTT
TRBV2	TRBJ2-1	many	14	-	CASTPRGNHNEQFF	TGTGCCAGCACCCCCCGGGGCAACCACAATGAGCAGTTCTTC
TRBV7-3	TRBJ1-1	many	13	TRBD1	CASSGTDNTEAFF	TGTGCCAGCAGCGGGACAGATAACACTGAAGCTTTCTTT
TRBV15	TRBJ2-7	many	17	TRBD1	CATSRDTPGQGFYEQYF	TGTGCCACCAGCAGAGACACACCGGGACAGGGGTTCTACGAGCAGTACTTC
TRBV6-6	TRBJ2-5	many	14	TRBD2	CASSYVGLQETQYF	TGTGCCAGCAGTTACGTGGGACTACAAGAGACCCAGTACTTC
TRBV28	TRBJ1-2	many	14	-	CASSSPDSPYGYTF	TGTGCCAGCAGTTCCCCGGACAGTCCCTATGGCTACACCTTC
TRBV2	TRBJ2-3	many	17	TRBD2	CASRLLAGGGVTDTQYF	TGTGCCAGCAGGTTGCTAGCGGGAGGAGGGGTCACAGATACGCAGTATTTT
TRBV28	TRBJ1-2	many	13	-	CASRWSGGDGYTF	TGTGCCAGCAGATGGTCCGGGGGCGATGGCTACACCTTC
TRBV6-1	TRBJ1-6	-	15	TRBD1	CASSEARTGGSPLHF	TGTGCCAGCAGTGAAGCGCGGACAGGGGGTTCACCCCTCCACTTT
TRBV4-1	TRBJ1-2	medium-sized	17	-	CASSQVFAEPDPYGYTF	TGCGCCAGCAGCCAAGTTTTCGCCGAGCCGGACCCCTATGGCTACACCTTC
TRBV20-1	TRBJ2-7	few	12	-	CSARANNYEQYF	TGCAGTGCTAGAGCGAACAACTACGAGCAGTACTTC
TRBV20-1	TRBJ2-3	-	15	TRBD2	CSARGTSGGGDTQYF	TGCAGTGCTCGGGGGACTAGCGGGGGTGGGGATACGCAGTATTTT
TRBV5-1	TRBJ2-7	many	15	TRBD2	CASSRGGEGSPEQYF	TGCGCCAGCAGCCGGGGGGGGGAAGGATCCCCCGAGCAGTACTTC
TRBV30	TRBJ2-1	many	18	-	CAWDEGRAGFISYNEQFF	TGTGCCTGGGATGAGGGTCGGGCGGGGTTTATCTCCTACAATGAGCAGTTCTTC
TRBV18	TRBJ2-2	medium-sized	13	TRBD1	CASSPRGQGSLFF	TGTGCCAGCTCACCACGAGGACAGGGATCGCTGTTTTTT
TRBV7-9	TRBJ2-1	many	12	-	CASSLVSGEQFF	TGTGCCAGCAGCTTAGTTAGCGGTGAGCAGTTCTTC
TRBV12-3/TRBV12-4	TRBJ2-7	many	14	TRBD1	CASSSGTGSYEQYF	TGTGCCAGCAGTTCCGGGACAGGCTCCTACGAGCAGTACTTC
TRBV3-1	TRBJ1-2	many	13	TRBD1	CASSRTGDYGYTF	TGTGCCAGCAGCCGGACAGGGGACTATGGCTACACCTTC
TRBV5-1	TRBJ2-7	many	14	-	CASSLLEAPYEQYF	TGCGCCAGCAGCTTGTTGGAAGCTCCCTACGAGCAGTACTTC
TRBV14	TRBJ1-6	-	13	-	CASSQWGQSPLRF	TGCGCCAGCAGCCAGTGGGGTCAGTCACCCCTCCGCTTT
TRBV4-2	TRBJ1-4	many	16	-	CASSQANGASGEKLFF	TGTGCCAGCAGCCAAGCCAACGGGGCCTCGGGTGAAAAACTGTTTTTT
TRBV15	TRBJ2-1	many	13	-	CATSRDPVNEQFF	TGTGCCACCAGCAGAGATCCCGTGAATGAGCAGTTCTTC
TRBV6-1	TRBJ2-1	many	14	-	CASSLFLSYNEQFF	TGTGCCAGCAGTTTGTTTCTCTCCTACAATGAGCAGTTCTTC
TRBV5-1	TRBJ1-1	many	14	TRBD1	CASSIQGGDTEAFF	TGCGCCAGCAGCATACAGGGGGGGGACACTGAAGCTTTCTTT
TRBV27	TRBJ2-7	-	17	TRBD1	CASRQGQGSRRPSEQYF	TGTGCCAGCAGACAGGGACAGGGGTCCCGGAGACCCTCCGAGCAGTACTTC
TRBV5-1	TRBJ2-3	many	16	-	CASSLFRGQETDTQYF	TGCGCCAGCAGCTTGTTTCGCGGTCAGGAGACAGATACGCAGTATTTT
TRBV6-2/TRBV6-3	TRBJ2-5	many	15	TRBD2	CASSRAGTTGETQYF	TGTGCCAGCAGTCGCGCAGGGACTACGGGGGAGACCCAGTACTTC
TRBV6-1	TRBJ2-4	many	13	TRBD1	CASRARQGNIQYF	TGTGCCAGCAGAGCAAGACAGGGGAACATTCAGTACTTC
TRBV6-1	TRBJ1-2	few	15	TRBD1	CASRRGQGDVYGYTF	TGTGCCAGCAGGCGTGGACAGGGGGATGTCTATGGCTACACCTTC
TRBV12-3/TRBV12-4	TRBJ1-2	many	13	TRBD1	CASSFGTGYGYTF	TGTGCCAGCAGTTTTGGGACAGGCTATGGCTACACCTTC
TRBV19	TRBJ2-6	many	16	TRBD1	CASIQTGRSGANVLTF	TGTGCCAGTATCCAGACAGGGCGATCTGGGGCCAACGTCCTGACTTTC
TRBV28	TRBJ1-2	many	14	-	CATDPQGSNYGYTF	TGTGCCACCGATCCACAGGGTTCCAACTATGGCTACACCTTC
TRBV6-1	TRBJ2-1	-	13	-	CASRGPPSNEQFF	TGTGCCAGCAGGGGTCCTCCAAGCAATGAGCAGTTCTTC
TRBV7-1	TRBJ2-7	many	20	TRBD2	CASSSIGTAGTSGYPLEQYF	TGTGCCAGCAGCTCAATAGGGACGGCCGGGACTAGCGGGTACCCCCTCGAGCAGTACTTC
TRBV9	TRBJ2-1	many	16	TRBD2	CASSPRWAGDYNEQFF	TGTGCCAGCAGCCCCCGATGGGCGGGAGACTACAATGAGCAGTTCTTC
TRBV27	TRBJ1-2	few	14	-	CASSAGQGFYGYTF	TGTGCCAGCAGTGCCGGTCAGGGTTTCTATGGCTACACCTTC
TRBV30	TRBJ2-1	large	14	-	CAWSVLASYNEQFF	TGTGCCTGGAGTGTACTCGCGTCCTACAATGAGCAGTTCTTC
TRBV20-1	TRBJ2-5	many	11	-	CSAGSQETQYF	TGCAGTGCCGGTTCGCAAGAGACCCAGTACTTC
TRBV5-4	TRBJ2-1	-	18	-	CASSFHSQGSTSYNEQFF	TGTGCCAGCAGCTTTCACTCCCAGGGTAGCACTTCCTACAATGAGCAGTTCTTC
TRBV7-6	TRBJ1-3	many	13	TRBD1	CASRQGTGNTIYF	TGTGCCAGCAGACAGGGGACAGGAAACACCATATATTTT
TRBV28	TRBJ1-5	many	16	-	CASSFRSMGVNQPQHF	TGTGCCAGCAGTTTCCGGTCCATGGGGGTAAATCAGCCCCAGCATTTT
TRBV20-1	TRBJ2-3	many	12	-	CSAINPPDTQYF	TGCAGTGCGATAAACCCCCCAGATACGCAGTATTTT
TRBV20-1	TRBJ2-3	many	15	TRBD2	CSAPSASGGTDTQYF	TGCAGTGCCCCATCCGCGAGCGGGGGCACAGATACGCAGTATTTT